The entry below describes one TCR beta chain. The antigen is not known. This sample is drawn from a study of long-term antiretroviral therapy in people with HIV. Study-wide results and caveats: Increased diversity was seen after ART, yet it remained lower than in transplant donor controls.

The authors ran the immunoSEQ assay, v3.0, at survey level. The assay was immunoSEQ multiplex PCR, and TCRdb's table has in-frame clones only and misses some. The sample includes approximately 27,000 clones, approximately 92% seen only once; the top ten take around 4.4%. People in the study who had HIV all got their treatment in the United States. This CDR3 region has 13 residues. V was clipped by 4 bases and J by 7 bases, with 10 bases between them. CDR1 is PRHDT, CDR2 FYEKMQ, per germline (reference sequence). The sequence came from a woman in her thirties or forties with HIV. Here the sequenced sample was unsorted PBMCs, taken 5.2 years after starting antiretroviral therapy. This chain uses TRBV13 with TRBJ2-2; D is possibly TRBD1 (5 bases). CDR3 nucleotides: TGTGCCAGCAGCTGGGGCCTCGGCGGGGAGCTGTTTTTT. The encoded protein is CASSWGLGGELFF. The entire variable domain, with the rest obtained from reference TRBV13 and TRBJ2-2, is as follows: AAGVIQSPRHLIKEKRETATLKCYPIPRHDTVYWYQQGPGQDPQFLISFYEKMQSDKGSIPDRFSAQQFSDYHSELNMSSLELGDSALYFCASSWGLGGELFFGEGSRLTVL.